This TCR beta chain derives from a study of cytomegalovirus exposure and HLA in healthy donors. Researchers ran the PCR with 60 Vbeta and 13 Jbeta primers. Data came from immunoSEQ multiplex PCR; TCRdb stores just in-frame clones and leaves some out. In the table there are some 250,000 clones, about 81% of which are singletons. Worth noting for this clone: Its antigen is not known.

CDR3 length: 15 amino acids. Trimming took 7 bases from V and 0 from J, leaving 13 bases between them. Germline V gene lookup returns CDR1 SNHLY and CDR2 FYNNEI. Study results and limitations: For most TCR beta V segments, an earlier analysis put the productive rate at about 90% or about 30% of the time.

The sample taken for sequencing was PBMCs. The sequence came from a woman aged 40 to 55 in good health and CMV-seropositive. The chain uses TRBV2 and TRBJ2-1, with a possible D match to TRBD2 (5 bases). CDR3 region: CASTVETTSYNEQFF. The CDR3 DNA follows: TGTGCCAGCACCGTAGAGACTACCTCCTACAATGAGCAGTTCTTC.